The sequence of this T cell receptor beta chain was determined in a study of control samples from healthy donors and cancer patients. Germline V gene data show CDR1 as MNHEY and CDR2 as SVGAGI. V was clipped by 6 bases and J by 2 bases, with 17 bases between them. This CDR3 has 15 residues. TCRdb keeps only in-frame clones here, not all; method: immunoSEQ multiplex PCR. The profile shows about 130,000 clones, roughly 90% of them singletons. V usage is TRBV6-5 and J usage is TRBJ2-7; D gene ambiguous. The receptor was isolated from a man between 18 and 35 years old in good health. Material: blood. This CDR3 is CASRGSYAPPYEQYF. For the CDR3, the DNA is TGTGCCAGCAGAGGTTCTTACGCACCTCCCTACGAGCAGTACTTC.